The clone carrying this TCR beta chain was seen a few times. The V end was cut by 2 bases, the J end by 3 bases, with 7 bases between. CDR1 and CDR2 from the germline V gene are MNHEY and SVGEGT. The CDR3 spans 14 residues. Original methodology: The authors estimated nucleated cell counts from reference gene primer amplification. The repertoire was sequenced with immunoSEQ multiplex PCR; TCRdb's copy has only in-frame clones and lacks some. V and J calls and clone size are copied from that table; D and trimming were computed from the DNA. The sample contains about 260,000 clones, approximately 79% of which appear only once. This sample is part of a study of blood T cell repertoires in COVID-19. About the study: COVID-19 samples, acute and convalescent, were from the United States, Italy and Spain. The cDNA or gDNA used as material had been derived from T cells, B-cell-depleted T cells, or PBMCs.

The source of this sequence is a man aged 25 to 40 with acute COVID-19. V and J are TRBV6-2 or TRBV6-3 and TRBJ1-4; D is uncertain. Material for sequencing was PBMCs or T cells enriched from blood (not recorded which). CDR3 DNA: TGTGCCAGCAGTTACGGGCCGGCTAATGAAAAACTGTTTTTT. Translating gives CASSYGPANEKLFF.